Reported below is one TCR beta chain. Repertoires were generated with immunoSEQ multiplex PCR, while TCRdb's copy carries only in-frame clones and drops some. The repertoire holds around 21,000 clones, around 89% seen once, with about 7% in the top ten. This record comes from a study of T cell changes during pregnancy in multiple sclerosis. V was clipped by 4 bases and J by 4 bases; unmatched bases: 4. This CDR3 has 14 amino acids. Germline CDR1 is PRHDT and CDR2 is FYEKMQ (reference sequence). The source was CD8+ T cells from peripheral blood mononuclear cells, collected in the first trimester of pregnancy. The origin of this receptor is a female donor with multiple sclerosis, enrolled in a pregnancy study. The chain links TRBV13 to TRBJ2-3; 8 nucleotides line up with TRBD2. CDR3 nucleotide sequence: TGTGCCAGCAGCTACGGGGGGGCCGCAGATACGCAGTATTTT. It encodes CASSYGGAADTQYF.